The source of this T cell receptor beta chain is a study of CD8 T cells in ankylosing spondylitis. Whole-study findings and limits: Characteristic of ankylosing spondylitis blood, it appeared, was a TCR beta motif comprising several highly homologous variants.

This clonotype was seen only once. Its antigen is as yet unknown. Germline CDR1 and CDR2: SGHAT and FQNNGV. V was clipped by 4 bases and J by 5 bases; unmatched bases: 7. This CDR3 region has 14 residues. As the method for making TCR beta libraries, quantitative 5'-RACE with molecular barcodes was used. TCRdb analysed the 5' RACE reads with MiXCR anew, one entry per CDR3 protein. The sample includes roughly 240,000 distinct CDR3 sequences, roughly 32% of them seen just once. V is TRBV11-2 and J is TRBJ2-5; 7 bases agree with TRBD2. The TCR sequence derives from a male donor with ankylosing spondylitis or in good health (not recorded which). Sequenced input: blood, either unsorted or a sorted T cell fraction (not recorded which). The CDR3 nucleotides read TGTGCCAGCAGCTGGGGACTACCCCCGGAGACCCAGTACTTC. Its translation is CASSWGLPPETQYF.